This TCR beta chain was sequenced in a study of identical twins. The table lists this clonotype with a few counts. Antigen unknown. The study, taken as a whole, reports: Modeled out-of-frame TCR alpha sharing in monozygotic twins fell below observed levels.

Trimming at V came to 1 base and at J to 3 bases, leaving 10 bases not matched to a gene. Germline CDR1 and CDR2: LGHNA and YNFKEQ. This CDR3 comprises 17 residues. After template switching added a universal primer site, the resulting cDNA carried unique molecular identifiers. In TCRdb, the 5' RACE reads were re-called with MiXCR into one record per CDR3 protein. Here the sample spans 1.5 million to 2 million distinct CDR3 sequences, less than 35% being singletons. The chain links TRBV4-2 to TRBJ2-5, with 8 bases identical to TRBD2. The origin of this receptor is a newborn girl in good health. What was sequenced was cord blood. CDR3 loop: CASSQGGGLVNKETQYF. The CDR3 DNA is TGTGCCAGCAGCCAAGGCGGGGGACTAGTAAATAAAGAGACCCAGTACTTC.